This record covers a single T cell receptor beta chain. The antigen is undetermined. Profiling relied on immunoSEQ multiplex PCR, and the TCRdb table lists in-frame clones only, not all of them. Here the sample spans over 150,000 clones, 92% being singletons. The sample originates from a study of T cell responses to AZD1222 COVID-19 vaccine. Points from the study as a whole: There were repertoire samples only from the period after the peak T cell response. Baseline seropositives among AZD1222 recipients totaled only 5 to 7.

J lost 3 bases, V lost 3 bases, and 6 bases had no gene match. Germline assignment: CDR1 DFQATT and CDR2 SNEGSKA (reference sequence). This CDR3 region has 15 residues. The chain recombines TRBV20-1 with TRBJ2-3; 10 bases are shared with TRBD2. The clonotype originates from an adult in good health. The source material was peripheral blood, sampled on day 0 of MenACWY control vaccination. This chain's CDR3 is CSASPLAGDTDTQYF. CDR3 nucleotides: TGCAGTGCTAGTCCCCTAGCGGGAGATACAGATACGCAGTATTTT.